The T cell receptor (beta chain) described here comes from a study of blood T cell repertoires in COVID-19. Study at large: The origin of the acute and convalescent COVID-19 samples was the United States, Italy and Spain.

Study processing details: Reference gene primer amplification in the assay estimated nucleated cell counts. The assay was immunoSEQ multiplex PCR, and TCRdb's table has in-frame clones only and misses some. That table is the source of V, J and clone size, and D and trimming were worked out from the DNA. The sample carries over 400,000 clones, 75% to 90% recorded once. Trimming cost V 1 base and J 7 bases; bases outside gene matches: 6. Germline CDR1 is SGHAT and CDR2 is FQNNGV. There are 14 residues in the CDR3. The receptor was isolated from a woman under 40 with active or convalescent COVID-19. Sequenced sample: peripheral blood. V gene TRBV11-2 combines with J gene TRBJ2-5; 7 bases align to TRBD2. CDR3 loop: CASSLGGREGTQYF. The DNA for the CDR3 is TGTGCCAGCAGCTTAGGTGGCAGGGAGGGGACCCAGTACTTC.